The text below deals with one T cell receptor beta chain. Antigen: not known. The data are from a study of PD-1 blockade in classical Hodgkin lymphoma. Here immunoSEQ multiplex PCR was the method, and the copy in TCRdb shows in-frame clones only, minus some. Of approximately 9,000 clones in the sample, around 79% were seen once. Study results and limitations: Newly diagnosed and completely responding patients shared comparable baseline diversity.

The CDR3 is 12 residues long. After removal of 6 bases from V and 7 bases from J, the junction contained 4 bases not matched to a gene. Germline V gives CDR1 SQVTM, CDR2 ANQGSEA. Time point indicated: cycle 4 day 1 (C4D1), after more than 5 weeks of nivolumab. Every patient had relapsed following autologous stem cell transplantation, and cohorts differed in brentuximab vedotin exposure. The study purified CD4+ T cells from thawed PBMCs using magnetic negative selection. Best overall response was complete response, partial response or progressive disease in these relapsed/refractory classical Hodgkin lymphoma patients.

Sequenced here: CD4+ T cells from blood, sampled before the fourth cycle of nivolumab. The gene calls are TRBV29-1 and TRBJ1-4; 8 bases line up with TRBD1. This receptor was taken from a human donor with classical Hodgkin lymphoma. CDR3 region: CSVGTGREKLFF. The CDR3 DNA reads TGCAGCGTCGGGACAGGACGTGAAAAACTGTTTTTT. The whole variable domain, remainder taken from reference TRBV29-1 and TRBJ1-4, is SAVISQKPSRDICQRGTSLTIQCQVDSQVTMMFWYRQQPGQSLTLIATANQGSEATYESGFVIDKFPISRPNLTFSTLTVSNMSPEDSSIYLCSVGTGREKLFFGSGTQLSVL.